This T cell receptor beta chain was identified during a study of T cells in localized non-small cell lung cancer. Deletions cut 1 base from V and 8 bases from J, with 8 bases between. This CDR3 is 12 amino acids long. Per germline, CDR1 SGHTA and CDR2 FQGNSA. Study results and caveats: Without multi-region sequencing, intratumor heterogeneity could not be excluded. Paired adjacent lung recovered a median around 52 of the top 100 tumor clones. Adjacent uninvolved lung tissue had the highest T cell clonality, exceeding tumor. A raised T cell density in blood coincided with lengthier overall survival.

Assay used: immunoSEQ multiplex PCR; TCRdb lists only in-frame clones, some missing. The sample has about 12,000 clones, around 83% seen once; the top ten hold around 20%. The table lists this clone with a few counts. Antigen specificity is unknown. The chain is built from TRBV7-2 and TRBJ1-2; D gene uncertain. The source of this sequence is a male donor at least 60 years old with stage I lung adenocarcinoma. The source material was peripheral blood, sampled before any cancer treatment. In nucleotides, the CDR3 is TGTGCCAGCAGCTTAGGAGGAGAAGGCTACACCTTC. It specifies CASSLGGEGYTF.